This T cell receptor beta chain is from a study of blood T cell repertoires in COVID-19. At the level of the study: Italy, Spain and the United States were the sources of the convalescent and acute COVID-19 samples. T cells, B-cell-depleted T cells, or PBMCs provided the cDNA or gDNA that served as material.

The V end was cut by 1 base, the J end by 6 bases, with 13 bases between. Looked up from germline, CDR1 is SGHDT and CDR2 is YYEEEE. The CDR3 runs 14 residues. Authors' data handling: Quantification of nucleated cells was approximated via reference gene primer amplification. Produced via immunoSEQ multiplex PCR; TCRdb's table is partial and in-frame only. The DNA was the basis for D and trimming; V, J and clone size are from that table. Seen here are over 30,000 clones, about 86% observed once, and the top ten hold 6.3%. The chain has TRBV5-6 and TRBJ1-2, with D tentatively TRBD1 (6 bases). The sample was peripheral blood. The sequence was obtained from a human donor in a cohort sampled during active COVID-19. The CDR3 loop reads CASSLLGGENGYTF. The CDR3 DNA follows: TGTGCCAGCAGCTTGTTAGGGGGGGAGAATGGCTACACCTTC.